This entry describes one T cell receptor beta chain. The source of the sample is a study of human T cells and chemical hapten exposure. Study-level background: TCR yields per sample varied mostly from small pooled library volume differences.

Germline-derived CDR1 and CDR2 are SEHNR and FQNEAQ (reference sequence). The germline V and J ends were trimmed by 4 bases and 13 bases, with 14 bases remaining between them. The CDR3 runs 12 residues. TCRdb recomputed calls from the RACE reads with MiXCR, one row per CDR3 protein. The table records 210,000 or so distinct CDR3 sequences, under 25% of them present only once. The sample's time point: patch test 3, about 24 weeks after DPC sensitization. Documented treatment: therapeutic diphenylcyclopropenone sensitization with weekly scalp DPC. Blood draws came first, before each patch test. The chain is built from TRBV7-9 and TRBJ2-1; D gene ambiguous. This clonotype was sampled from a woman between 40 and 55 years old with alopecia areata. Some clones in this sample may be carry-over from other donors' samples. The sample consisted of whole blood, taken in connection with sensitization to the hapten diphenylcyclopropenone (DPC). DNA for the CDR3: TGTGCCAGCAGCTCCGTCGGACCCTTCCAGTTCTTC. This translates into CASSSVGPFQFF.